A selection of T cell receptor beta chains follows, all from one sample in a study of T cell responses to AZD1222 COVID-19 vaccine. Assay: immunoSEQ multiplex PCR; the TCRdb copy retains only in-frame clones and omits some. The sample holds approximately 200,000 clones, approximately 94% seen once. The sequenced sample was peripheral blood, obtained 28 days after the second AZD1222 dose. The receptors stem from an adult who received the AZD1222 COVID-19 vaccine. CDR3s include the opening cysteine and the closing phenylalanine or tryptophan. The order of the fields is D gene, clone size, V gene, J gene, CDR3 protein, CDR3 DNA. A D gene is named only where the DNA matches it firmly. Expanded clones are given a class, and other clones once, few, many or no size at all.

d_call: NA; clone_size: NA; v_call: TRBV19; j_call: TRBJ1-1; cdr3_aa: CASRQGPGRDTEAFF; cdr3_nt: TGTGCCAGTAGACAGGGCCCAGGGCGGGACACTGAAGCTTTCTTT
d_call: TRBD1; clone_size: NA; v_call: TRBV6-5; j_call: TRBJ1-2; cdr3_aa: CASSREGQGTYGYTF; cdr3_nt: TGTGCCAGCAGCCGTGAGGGACAGGGCACCTATGGCTACACCTTC
d_call: NA; clone_size: NA; v_call: TRBV19; j_call: TRBJ1-2; cdr3_aa: CASSIRGIYGYTF; cdr3_nt: TGTGCCAGTAGTATAAGAGGGATCTATGGCTACACCTTC
d_call: NA; clone_size: NA; v_call: TRBV29-1; j_call: TRBJ1-1; cdr3_aa: CSVDMALEAFF; cdr3_nt: TGCAGCGTTGACATGGCCCTTGAAGCTTTCTTT
d_call: TRBD1; clone_size: NA; v_call: TRBV19; j_call: TRBJ2-1; cdr3_aa: CASSLTRDRDEQFF; cdr3_nt: TGTGCCAGTAGTTTAACCCGGGACAGGGATGAGCAGTTCTTC
d_call: NA; clone_size: NA; v_call: TRBV7-9; j_call: TRBJ1-4; cdr3_aa: CASSFREKLNEKLFF; cdr3_nt: TGTGCCAGCAGCTTCCGGGAGAAGCTTAATGAAAAACTGTTTTTT
d_call: NA; clone_size: NA; v_call: TRBV4-1; j_call: TRBJ1-1; cdr3_aa: CASSQATAEWKNTEAFF; cdr3_nt: TGCGCCAGCAGCCAAGCCACGGCGGAGTGGAAGAACACTGAAGCTTTCTTT
d_call: NA; clone_size: NA; v_call: TRBV5-8; j_call: TRBJ2-3; cdr3_aa: CASSPRGGPTDTQYF; cdr3_nt: TGTGCCAGCAGCCCTAGGGGCGGACCCACAGATACGCAGTATTTT
d_call: TRBD1; clone_size: NA; v_call: TRBV12-3/TRBV12-4; j_call: TRBJ1-5; cdr3_aa: CASSGQGPQPQHF; cdr3_nt: TGTGCCAGCAGCGGACAGGGTCCTCAGCCCCAGCATTTT
d_call: NA; clone_size: NA; v_call: TRBV2; j_call: TRBJ1-2; cdr3_aa: CASTPVTGANYGYTF; cdr3_nt: TGTGCCAGCACGCCCGTGACAGGAGCTAACTATGGCTACACCTTC
d_call: NA; clone_size: NA; v_call: TRBV5-4; j_call: TRBJ2-3; cdr3_aa: CASSFTDTQYF; cdr3_nt: TGTGCCAGCAGCTTCACAGATACGCAGTATTTT
d_call: TRBD1; clone_size: NA; v_call: TRBV4-1; j_call: TRBJ1-5; cdr3_aa: CASSQDFGQGHQPQHF; cdr3_nt: TGCGCCAGCAGCCAAGATTTCGGACAGGGACATCAGCCCCAGCATTTT
d_call: TRBD1; clone_size: NA; v_call: TRBV18; j_call: TRBJ1-1; cdr3_aa: CASSGQPMNTEAFF; cdr3_nt: TGTGCTTCCTCGGGACAGCCCATGAACACTGAAGCTTTCTTT
d_call: NA; clone_size: NA; v_call: TRBV5-5; j_call: TRBJ2-5; cdr3_aa: CASSLRGAEETQYF; cdr3_nt: TGTGCCAGCAGCTTAAGGGGGGCCGAAGAGACCCAGTACTTC
d_call: NA; clone_size: NA; v_call: TRBV4-1; j_call: TRBJ1-1; cdr3_aa: CASSQPLGQNTEAFF; cdr3_nt: TGCGCCAGCAGCCAACCGCTGGGACAGAACACTGAAGCTTTCTTT
d_call: NA; clone_size: NA; v_call: TRBV7-9; j_call: TRBJ2-2; cdr3_aa: CASSSRAARQLFF; cdr3_nt: TGTGCCAGCAGCTCCCGCGCTGCGAGACAGCTGTTTTTT
d_call: NA; clone_size: NA; v_call: TRBV11-2; j_call: TRBJ1-2; cdr3_aa: CASSSSHANYGYTF; cdr3_nt: TGTGCCAGCAGCTCCTCACATGCCAACTATGGCTACACCTTC
d_call: NA; clone_size: NA; v_call: TRBV3-1/TRBV3-2; j_call: TRBJ1-2; cdr3_aa: CASSQDSSGAVYGYTF; cdr3_nt: TGTGCCAGCAGCCAAGATTCGTCAGGTGCGGTCTATGGCTACACCTTC
d_call: TRBD2; clone_size: NA; v_call: TRBV5-1; j_call: TRBJ2-3; cdr3_aa: CASSISGGSTDTQYF; cdr3_nt: TGCGCCAGCAGCATTAGCGGGGGGAGCACAGATACGCAGTATTTT
d_call: TRBD1; clone_size: once; v_call: TRBV27; j_call: TRBJ2-7; cdr3_aa: CASSLVSGQVYYEQYF; cdr3_nt: TGTGCCAGCAGTTTGGTCTCGGGACAGGTTTACTACGAGCAGTACTTC
d_call: NA; clone_size: NA; v_call: TRBV3-1/TRBV3-2; j_call: TRBJ1-5; cdr3_aa: CASSQGAGGRQPQHF; cdr3_nt: TGTGCCAGCAGCCAAGGGGCGGGGGGCAGGCAGCCCCAGCATTTT
d_call: TRBD1; clone_size: NA; v_call: TRBV7-2; j_call: TRBJ1-5; cdr3_aa: CASSWTGGVQPQHF; cdr3_nt: TGTGCCAGCAGCTGGACAGGGGGCGTTCAGCCCCAGCATTTT
d_call: NA; clone_size: NA; v_call: TRBV6-2/TRBV6-3; j_call: TRBJ1-2; cdr3_aa: CASSYSNRDDYGYTF; cdr3_nt: TGTGCCAGCAGTTACTCGAACAGGGACGACTATGGCTACACCTTC
d_call: NA; clone_size: once; v_call: TRBV19; j_call: TRBJ1-2; cdr3_aa: CASSMVGGNGYGYTF; cdr3_nt: TGTGCCAGTAGTATGGTCGGGGGAAATGGCTATGGCTACACCTTC
d_call: NA; clone_size: NA; v_call: TRBV7-8; j_call: TRBJ2-1; cdr3_aa: CASSQGASEQFF; cdr3_nt: TGTGCCAGCAGCCAGGGCGCCTCCGAGCAGTTCTTC
d_call: TRBD1; clone_size: once; v_call: TRBV28; j_call: TRBJ1-4; cdr3_aa: CASRVLGATGGEKLFF; cdr3_nt: TGTGCCAGCAGAGTCCTAGGGGCGACAGGGGGTGAAAAACTGTTTTTT
d_call: TRBD2; clone_size: NA; v_call: TRBV5-4; j_call: TRBJ2-3; cdr3_aa: CASRLALATDTQYF; cdr3_nt: TGTGCCAGCAGGTTGGCACTAGCGACAGATACGCAGTATTTT
d_call: NA; clone_size: NA; v_call: TRBV19; j_call: TRBJ1-5; cdr3_aa: CASTRQENQPQHF; cdr3_nt: TGTGCCAGTACCCGACAGGAGAATCAGCCCCAGCATTTT
d_call: TRBD1; clone_size: NA; v_call: TRBV6-5; j_call: TRBJ2-5; cdr3_aa: CASRDRAEETQYF; cdr3_nt: TGTGCCAGCCGGGACAGGGCGGAAGAGACCCAGTACTTC
d_call: TRBD2; clone_size: NA; v_call: TRBV11-2; j_call: TRBJ2-1; cdr3_aa: CASSPGRRGDNEQFF; cdr3_nt: TGTGCCAGCAGCCCCGGGCGGCGGGGGGACAATGAGCAGTTCTTC
d_call: NA; clone_size: NA; v_call: TRBV24-1; j_call: TRBJ1-2; cdr3_aa: CATSDWGWDYTF; cdr3_nt: TGTGCCACCAGTGATTGGGGGTGGGACTACACCTTC
d_call: NA; clone_size: NA; v_call: TRBV28; j_call: TRBJ1-2; cdr3_aa: CASSSSGTGQGGYTF; cdr3_nt: TGTGCCAGCAGCTCCTCCGGGACGGGTCAGGGTGGCTACACCTTC
d_call: NA; clone_size: NA; v_call: TRBV19; j_call: TRBJ2-5; cdr3_aa: CASSTRGRTETQYF; cdr3_nt: TGTGCCAGTAGTACCAGGGGGAGGACAGAGACCCAGTACTTC
d_call: TRBD1; clone_size: NA; v_call: TRBV5-4; j_call: TRBJ1-2; cdr3_aa: CASSLSMTGAYGYTF; cdr3_nt: TGTGCCAGCAGCTTGTCGATGACAGGGGCCTATGGCTACACCTTC
d_call: NA; clone_size: NA; v_call: TRBV5-6; j_call: TRBJ1-6; cdr3_aa: CASSSSTGSYNSPLHF; cdr3_nt: TGTGCCAGCAGCTCCTCAACCGGCTCCTATAATTCACCCCTCCACTTT
d_call: TRBD2; clone_size: NA; v_call: TRBV11-2; j_call: TRBJ2-7; cdr3_aa: CASSPRTSGGYEQYF; cdr3_nt: TGTGCCAGCAGCCCTCGGACTAGCGGGGGCTACGAGCAGTACTTC
d_call: TRBD1; clone_size: NA; v_call: TRBV9; j_call: TRBJ1-2; cdr3_aa: CASSLGRGGASPPYGYTF; cdr3_nt: TGTGCCAGCAGCCTAGGGAGAGGGGGCGCTTCCCCCCCATATGGCTACACCTTC
d_call: NA; clone_size: NA; v_call: TRBV19; j_call: TRBJ1-5; cdr3_aa: CASSIGSRGQGQPQHF; cdr3_nt: TGTGCCAGTAGTATAGGGAGCCGGGGCCAGGGTCAGCCCCAGCATTTT